Listed below are T cell receptor beta chains from one sample, sequenced in a study of CXCR3-negative and CXCR3-positive naive CD8 T cells. Each CDR3 protein gets one entry in TCRdb, which reprocessed the 5' RACE reads and gives no DNA. Its clone listing holds approximately 100,000 distinct CDR3 sequences. Sequencing used naive CXCR3- CD8+ T cells from blood. These receptors were taken from a human donor in good health. Some clones in this sample may be carry-over from other donors' samples. CDR3s include the opening cysteine and the closing phenylalanine or tryptophan.

TRBJ2-3,14,TRBV12-3/TRBV12-4,CASSFSGSTDTQYF
TRBJ1-1,13,TRBV3-1,CASRLDKNTEAFF
TRBJ2-7,14,TRBV27,CASSLQGDSYEQYF
TRBJ2-4,15,TRBV20-1,CSASVLAGAKNIQYF
TRBJ1-6,17,TRBV6-5,CASSYSGTPYGDSPLHF
TRBJ2-7,15,TRBV11-3,CASSSRTGGDYEQYF
TRBJ2-1,14,TRBV28,CASSPDRMTDEQFF
TRBJ2-1,14,TRBV29-1,CSVGGTSGSNEQFF
TRBJ2-5,13,TRBV12-3/TRBV12-4,CASSLGLQETQYF
TRBJ1-2,14,TRBV25-1,CASSAGTGGYGYTF
TRBJ2-6,16,TRBV6-2/TRBV6-3,CASSYSGVSGANVLTF
TRBJ2-1,15,TRBV3-1,CASSQEYGLYNEQFF
TRBJ2-1,16,TRBV23-1,CASSNQRGSSDTEQFF
TRBJ2-7,14,TRBV20-1,CSARDLDKSYEQYF
TRBJ2-7,14,TRBV12-3/TRBV12-4,CASSLSGEPYEQYF
TRBJ2-1,16,TRBV3-1,CASSQVASGRDNEQFF
TRBJ2-7,12,TRBV29-1,CSAIQGGYEQYF
TRBJ2-6,15,TRBV2,CAIRQFSSGANVLTF
TRBJ2-5,14,TRBV9,CASSAGDLIETQYF
TRBJ1-2,12,TRBV7-9,CASSPNRDGYTF
TRBJ2-1,13,TRBV4-1,CASSQVSRNEQFF
TRBJ1-1,11,TRBV12-3/TRBV12-4,CASRGGTEAFF
TRBJ2-7,15,TRBV27,CASSLGSTGMVEQYF
TRBJ2-2,15,TRBV10-3,CAISEFQEDAGELFF
TRBJ2-1,16,TRBV10-3,CAISESEYGAYNEQFF
TRBJ1-1,12,TRBV7-2,CASSLVRGEAFF
TRBJ2-2,13,TRBV28,CASSPGLTGELFF
TRBJ1-6,19,TRBV7-4,CASRGQGSPLSSYNSPLHF
TRBJ2-3,15,TRBV15,CATSNERTATDTQYF
TRBJ2-3,16,TRBV29-1,CSVGLIAGGLPDTQYF
TRBJ2-1,15,TRBV6-6,CASSYGLAGTGEQFF
TRBJ2-1,12,TRBV7-9,CASSQPLDEQFF
TRBJ2-2,13,TRBV27,CASSWTNTGELFF
TRBJ2-2,16,TRBV29-1,CSVGGGPTGPAGELFF
TRBJ2-3,12,TRBV5-6,CASSLLSDTQYF
TRBJ2-1,15,TRBV5-5,CASSLILAGYNEQFF
TRBJ2-5,15,TRBV25-1,CASSLGTGPGWTQYF
TRBJ2-7,13,TRBV5-1,CASSFSNSYEQYF
TRBJ2-4,15,TRBV20-1,CSAVLAGGAKNIQYF
TRBJ2-5,16,TRBV3-1,CASSHSSGGDRETQYF
TRBJ2-7,16,TRBV4-3,CASSQDSAGSPYEQYF
TRBJ1-1,13,TRBV6-5,CASSYIRGAEAFF
TRBJ2-1,16,TRBV7-9,CASSSREKSSYNEQFF
TRBJ2-7,12,TRBV20-1,CSASGPSYEQYF
TRBJ1-2,14,TRBV29-1,CSVEAQDGNYGYTF
TRBJ2-7,16,TRBV4-1,CASSQVDRDRGYEQYF
TRBJ1-1,17,TRBV27,CASSLLPGQGAHTEAFF
TRBJ1-3,15,TRBV4-1,CASSQGWGPGNTIYF
TRBJ1-5,12,TRBV28,CATHQGNQPQHF
TRBJ2-3,16,TRBV6-5,CASSPHLSVSTDTQYF
TRBJ1-2,16,TRBV13,CASSLGGQDSNYGYTF
TRBJ1-1,16,TRBV7-9,CASSFSPAGSTTEAFF
TRBJ2-1,12,TRBV29-1,CSVEADYNEQFF
TRBJ2-2,13,TRBV9,CASSAPWAGELFF
TRBJ1-1,12,TRBV20-1,CSARGSWAEAFF
TRBJ2-7,13,TRBV7-6,CASSSGEYYEQYF
TRBJ2-7,15,TRBV15,CATSDPSGSAYEQYF
TRBJ2-3,14,TRBV5-4,CASSLKGASDTQYF
TRBJ1-1,13,TRBV20-1,CSAQTEMNTEAFF